The 10 T cell receptor beta chains given below trace back to one sample, sequenced in a study of blood T cell repertoires in COVID-19. Assay: immunoSEQ multiplex PCR; the TCRdb copy retains only in-frame clones and omits some. The table lists around 300,000 clones, around 90% of them singletons, with 2% to 2.5% in the top ten. Material: peripheral blood. The receptors derive from a man aged 45-65 years with acute or convalescent COVID-19.

Here the CDR3 reads CASSLAGTAYGYTF. CDR3 DNA sequence: TGTGCCAGCAGTCTAGCAGGTACAGCCTATGGCTACACCTTC. This chain links TRBV27 with TRBJ1-2; the D is unclear. V shed 5 bases and J shed 4 bases, with 14 bases lying between them. Germline V CDR1 and CDR2: MNHEY, SMNVEV (reference sequence). CDR3 size: 14 residues.

The chain joins TRBV27 to TRBJ2-1, with D unresolved. Trimming took 2 bases from V and 4 from J, leaving 9 bases between them. The germline gives CDR1 MNHEY, CDR2 SMNVEV (reference sequence). There are 14 residues in the CDR3. CDR3 sequence reads: CASSLANAYNEQFF. The CDR3 DNA reads as TGTGCCAGCAGTTTAGCGAACGCGTACAATGAGCAGTTCTTC.

The chain is built from TRBV7-3 and TRBJ2-1, with 10 bases identical to TRBD2. With 5 bases clipped from V and 4 bases from J, the junction kept 8 bases outside the gene matches. Germline V gives CDR1 SGHTA, CDR2 FQGTGA. The CDR3 has 16 residues. The CDR3 nucleotides are TGTGCCAGCAGCGAGTTGCCTAGCGGGGGTTACAATGAGCAGTTCTTC. It translates to CASSELPSGGYNEQFF.

CDR3 sequence: CASRISSGNTIYF. For the CDR3, the DNA is TGTGCCAGTAGAATCAGCTCTGGAAACACCATATATTTT. This chain joins TRBV19 and TRBJ1-3; D call uncertain. Germline CDR1 LNHDA, CDR2 SQIVND (reference sequence). This CDR3 region has 13 residues. Deletions cut 6 bases from V and 0 bases from J, with 6 bases between.

This clone appeared a single time. The chain carries TRBV29-1 and TRBJ1-5, with 9 bases aligning to TRBD1. This CDR3 spans 14 amino acids. Germline V lookup: CDR1 SQVTM, CDR2 ANQGSEA. Trimming removed 4 bases from V and 6 bases from J; junction bases left unmatched: 7. CDR3 coding DNA: TGCAGCGTTGCCACCGGGACAGGGAGTCAGCCCCAGCATTTT. Translated, it gives CSVATGTGSQPQHF.

The CDR3 DNA follows: TGTGCCAGCAGTTACTCAAGGGGATTAGGAACTGAAGCTTTCTTT. This encodes CASSYSRGLGTEAFF. The chain carries TRBV6-6 and TRBJ1-1; D might be TRBD1 (5 bases). The germline V gene has CDR1 MNHNY and CDR2 SVGAGI (reference sequence). V lost 0 bases to trimming and J lost 5 bases, with 13 bases between them. The CDR3 contains 15 residues.

Only a few counts were recorded for this clone. The chain employs TRBV7-2 and TRBJ2-5, with D hard to call. In germline, CDR1 is SGHTA, CDR2 FQGNSA. This CDR3 has 12 residues. With 8 bases removed from V and 5 bases from J, the gap between germline ends came to 12 bases. The DNA of the CDR3 is TGTGCCAGCCGACGGGTGAGCGAGACCCAGTACTTC. Its translation is CASRRVSETQYF.

The V gene is TRBV4-1, the J gene TRBJ2-7, with 7 bases aligning to TRBD1. V lost 3 bases to trimming and J lost 1 base; unmatched junction nucleotides: 6. The CDR3 spans 15 residues. Germline V CDR1 and CDR2: MGHRA, YSYEKL. CDR3 residues: CASSQGLQGSYEQYF. In nucleotides, the CDR3 is TGCGCCAGCAGCCAGGGATTACAGGGGTCCTACGAGCAGTACTTC.

Notes on this clone: Other DNA sequences from this sample encode an identical CDR3 as well. V and J are TRBV2 and TRBJ2-7; 7 bases line up with TRBD1. Germline values: CDR1 SNHLY, CDR2 FYNNEI. The CDR3 is 12 amino acids. Losses at the gene ends were 8 bases for V and 2 bases for J; bases not matched to a gene: 3. CDR3 protein: CASRDRAYEQYF. In DNA form, the CDR3 reads TGTGCCAGCCGGGACAGAGCCTACGAGCAGTACTTC.

This clone was seen once. The chain links TRBV2 to TRBJ2-5; 9 bases are a match to TRBD1. The V segment lost 10 bases and the J segment 2 bases; nucleotides outside the gene matches: 5. The CDR3 consists of 13 residues. Germline V CDR1 and CDR2: SNHLY, FYNNEI. CDR3 residues: CATKDRGQETQYF. In DNA, the CDR3 is TGTGCCACCAAGGACAGGGGACAAGAGACCCAGTACTTC.